A single sample is the source of the 3 T cell receptor beta chains below, sequenced in a study of cytomegalovirus exposure and HLA in healthy donors. 13 Jbeta primers and 60 Vbeta primers were used for the PCR. Repertoires were generated with immunoSEQ multiplex PCR, while TCRdb's copy carries only in-frame clones and drops some. The data show 110,000 to 150,000 clones, with roughly 80% seen just once and about 5% held by the top ten. Material: PBMCs. These receptors came from a man aged 40-50 years in good health and CMV-seronegative.

V is TRBV10-3 and J is TRBJ2-6, with 11 bases identical to TRBD2. In germline, CDR1 is ENHRY, CDR2 SYGVKD. There are 19 residues in the CDR3. V dropped 7 bases and J dropped 0; count of bases not matched to a gene: 11. CDR3 DNA sequence: TGTGCCATCAAACCGGTTTATAGCGGGGGGGTCTCTGGGGCCAACGTCCTGACTTTC. Translated, it gives CAIKPVYSGGVSGANVLTF.

Here the CDR3 DNA reads TGTGCCAGCAACGGACAAGTCTATGGCTACACCTTC. It yields the protein CASNGQVYGYTF. The V and J genes are TRBV7-2 and TRBJ1-2; perhaps TRBD1 as D (5 bases). V was clipped by 7 bases and J by 4 bases, with 10 bases between them. In germline, CDR1 is SGHTA, CDR2 FQGNSA. CDR3 size: 12 residues.

The V and J genes are TRBV29-1 and TRBJ2-5; 11 bases fit TRBD2. The J call may be mistaken, given a closer DNA end match to TRBJ2-7. The CDR3 is 12 residues long. The V gene's germline CDR1 is SQVTM and CDR2 ANQGSEA. The CDR3 region has the DNA TGCAGCGGCGGGACTAGCGGTTACGAGCAGTACTTC. Protein product: CSGGTSGYEQYF.